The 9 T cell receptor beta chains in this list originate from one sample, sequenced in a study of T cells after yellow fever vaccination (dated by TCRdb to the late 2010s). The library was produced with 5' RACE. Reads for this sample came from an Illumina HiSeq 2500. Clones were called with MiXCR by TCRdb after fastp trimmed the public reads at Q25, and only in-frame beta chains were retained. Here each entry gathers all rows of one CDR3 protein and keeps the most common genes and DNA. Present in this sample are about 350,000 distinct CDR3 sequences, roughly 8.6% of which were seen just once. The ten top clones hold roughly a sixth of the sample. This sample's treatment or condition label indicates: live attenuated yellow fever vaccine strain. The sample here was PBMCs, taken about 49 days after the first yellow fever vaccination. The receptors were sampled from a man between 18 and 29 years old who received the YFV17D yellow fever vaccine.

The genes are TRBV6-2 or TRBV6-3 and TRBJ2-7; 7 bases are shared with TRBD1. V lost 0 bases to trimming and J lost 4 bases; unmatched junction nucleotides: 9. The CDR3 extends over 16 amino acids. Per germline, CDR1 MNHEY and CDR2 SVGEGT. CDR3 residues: CASSYSGTGESYEQYV. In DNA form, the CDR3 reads TGTGCCAGCAGTTACTCGGGCACAGGGGAAAGTTACGAGCAGTACGTC.

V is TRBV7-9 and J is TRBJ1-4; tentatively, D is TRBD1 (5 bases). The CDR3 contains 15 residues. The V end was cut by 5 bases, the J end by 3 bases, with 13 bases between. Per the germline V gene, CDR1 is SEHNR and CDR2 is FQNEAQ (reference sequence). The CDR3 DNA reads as TGTGCCAGCAGCCCCTGGCAGGGCCCTAATGAAAAACTGTTTTTT. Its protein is CASSPWQGPNEKLFF. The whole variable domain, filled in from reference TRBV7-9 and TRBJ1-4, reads DTGVSQNPRHKITKRGQNVTFRCDPISEHNRLYWYRQTLGQGPEFLTYFQNEAQLEKSRLLSDRFSAERPKGSFSTLEIQRTEQGDSAMYLCASSPWQGPNEKLFFGSGTQLSVL.

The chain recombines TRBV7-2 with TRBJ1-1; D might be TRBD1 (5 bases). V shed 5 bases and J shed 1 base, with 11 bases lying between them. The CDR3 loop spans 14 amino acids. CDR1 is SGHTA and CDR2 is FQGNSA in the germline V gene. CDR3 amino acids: CASSRQTENTEAFF. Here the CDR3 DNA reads TGTGCCAGCAGCCGTCAGACAGAGAACACTGAAGCTTTCTTT. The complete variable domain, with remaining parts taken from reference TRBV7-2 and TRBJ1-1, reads GAGVSQSPSNKVTEKGKDVELRCDPISGHTALYWYRQSLGQGLEFLIYFQGNSAPDKSGLPSDRFSAERTGGSVSTLTIQRTQQEDSAVYLCASSRQTENTEAFFGQGTRLTVV.

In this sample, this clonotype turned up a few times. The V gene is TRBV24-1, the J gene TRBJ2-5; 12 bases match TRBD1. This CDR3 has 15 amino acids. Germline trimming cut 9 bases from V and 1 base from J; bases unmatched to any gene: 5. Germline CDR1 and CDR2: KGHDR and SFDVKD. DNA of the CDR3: TGTGCCACCGGGACGGGACAGGGGGCCCAAGAGACCCAGTACTTC. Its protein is CATGTGQGAQETQYF.

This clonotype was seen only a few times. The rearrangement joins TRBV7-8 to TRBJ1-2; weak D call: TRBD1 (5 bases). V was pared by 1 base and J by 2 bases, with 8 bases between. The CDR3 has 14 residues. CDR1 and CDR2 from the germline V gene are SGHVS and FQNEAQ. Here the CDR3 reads CASSLVGANYGYTF. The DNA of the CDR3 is TGTGCCAGCAGCTTAGTTGGGGCCAACTATGGCTACACCTTC.

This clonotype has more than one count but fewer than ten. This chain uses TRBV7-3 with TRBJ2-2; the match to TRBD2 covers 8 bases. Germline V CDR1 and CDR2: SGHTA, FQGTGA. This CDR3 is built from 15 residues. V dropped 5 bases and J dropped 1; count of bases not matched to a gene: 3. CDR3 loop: CASSPGGVNTGELFF. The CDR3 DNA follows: TGTGCCAGCAGCCCGGGGGGGGTGAACACCGGGGAGCTGTTTTTT.

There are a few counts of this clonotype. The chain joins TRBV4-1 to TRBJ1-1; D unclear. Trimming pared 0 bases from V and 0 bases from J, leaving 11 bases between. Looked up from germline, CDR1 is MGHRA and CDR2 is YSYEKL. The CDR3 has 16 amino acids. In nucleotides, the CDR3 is TGCGCCAGCAGCCAAGAAGGTTGGACGGTGAACACTGAAGCTTTCTTT. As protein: CASSQEGWTVNTEAFF.

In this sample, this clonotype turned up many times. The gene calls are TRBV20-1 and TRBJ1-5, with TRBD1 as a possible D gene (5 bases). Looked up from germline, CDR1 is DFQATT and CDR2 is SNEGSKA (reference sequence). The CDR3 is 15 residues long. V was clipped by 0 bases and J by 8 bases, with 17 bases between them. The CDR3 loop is CSARDLSRVVEPQHF. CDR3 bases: TGCAGTGCTAGAGATCTCAGCAGGGTTGTTGAGCCCCAGCATTTT.

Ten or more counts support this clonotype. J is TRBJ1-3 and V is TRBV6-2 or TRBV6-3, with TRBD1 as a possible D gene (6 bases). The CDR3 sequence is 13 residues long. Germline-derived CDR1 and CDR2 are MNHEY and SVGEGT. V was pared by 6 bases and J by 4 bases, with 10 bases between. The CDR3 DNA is TGTGCCAGCAGGCCAACAGGGGGAAACACCATATATTTT. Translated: CASRPTGGNTIYF.